This T cell receptor beta chain appears in the sequencing data of a study of OX40 agonist ivuxolimab in advanced cancers. Findings and caveats of the study: The antigens recognized by the expanded peripheral T cells, that is their antigen specificity, were not determined.

Worth noting for this clone: Its matching antigen is unknown.

Repertoires were generated with immunoSEQ multiplex PCR, while TCRdb's copy carries only in-frame clones and drops some. The table has approximately 100,000 clones, about 90% seen once. CDR1 is SGDLS and CDR2 is YYNGEE in the germline V gene. V was trimmed by 3 bases and J by 4 bases, leaving 8 bases between them. CDR3 length equals 14 residues. This specimen was CD4+ or CD8+ T cells sorted from blood, taken in a trial of the OX40 agonist ivuxolimab. The source of this sequence is an adult with an advanced solid tumor such as melanoma, head and neck, liver or kidney cancer. The V and J genes are TRBV9 and TRBJ2-6, with unresolved D. Here the CDR3 DNA reads TGTGCCAGCAGCGAGCCCCCCGGGGCCAACGTCCTGACTTTC. Amino acid sequence: CASSEPPGANVLTF.